Reported below is one T cell receptor (beta chain). The sample comes from a study of blood T cell repertoires in COVID-19. Study summary: Samples came from the United States, Italy and Spain, spanning acute and convalescent COVID-19.

Sequencing used immunoSEQ multiplex PCR; TCRdb keeps in-frame clones, though not all of them. Of under 300,000 clones in the sample, 82% were seen once. Trimming cost V 3 bases and J 6 bases; bases outside gene matches: 6. The CDR3 has 14 amino acids. The germline V gene has CDR1 MNHNY and CDR2 SVGAGI (reference sequence). This TCR derives from an elderly woman with active or convalescent COVID-19. V is TRBV6-6 and J is TRBJ1-1; 8 bases align to TRBD1. The sequencing input was peripheral blood. This CDR3 is CASSYDRGNAEAFF. The CDR3 bases are TGTGCCAGCAGTTATGACAGGGGTAACGCTGAAGCTTTCTTT.